These T cell receptor beta chains were read from a single sample in a study of human T cells and chemical hapten exposure. TCRdb re-called the RACE reads through MiXCR, storing one row per CDR3 protein. This sample carries about 90,000 distinct CDR3 sequences, approximately 11% of them seen once, and the ten largest clones take more than 0.85%. The material sequenced was whole blood, taken in connection with sensitization to the hapten diphenylcyclopropenone (DPC). The receptor set was obtained from a woman aged 25 to 39 with alopecia areata. Some clones in this sample may be carry-over from other donors' samples. The CDR3 runs from the conserved cysteine through the conserved F or W. Fields, in order: CDR3 DNA, CDR3 protein, J gene, D gene, clone size, V gene. D genes are given only for firm matches. Some rows mark clone size as missing; the rest say once, few, many or name a class of expanded clone.

DNA: TGTGCCAGCAACGGGCGGGGAGACCTGCAAGAGACCCAGTACTTC
CDR3: CASNGRGDLQETQYF
J: TRBJ2-5
D: .
size: few
V: TRBV2

DNA: TGTGCCAGCAGTTTAGGGCTAGTTAATGAGCAGTTCTTC
CDR3: CASSLGLVNEQFF
J: TRBJ2-1
D: .
size: .
V: TRBV27

DNA: TGTGCCAGCAGCTTCAGGGGCCTGAATACGCAGTATTTT
CDR3: CASSFRGLNTQYF
J: TRBJ2-3
D: .
size: few
V: TRBV7-9

DNA: TGTGCCAGTAGTATAGCTGGGACAGGCACCTTCTCCTACAATGAGCAGTTCTTC
CDR3: CASSIAGTGTFSYNEQFF
J: TRBJ2-1
D: TRBD1
size: many
V: TRBV19

DNA: TGTGCCAGCAGCCCGTTCGGGACAGGGACCTACAATGAGCAGTTCTTC
CDR3: CASSPFGTGTYNEQFF
J: TRBJ2-1
D: TRBD1
size: many
V: TRBV7-9

DNA: TGCAGTGCTAGGCATGGGACTAGCGGTTTTTCGGGCACAGATACGCAGTATTTT
CDR3: CSARHGTSGFSGTDTQYF
J: TRBJ2-3
D: TRBD2
size: many
V: TRBV20-1

DNA: TGTGCCAGCCGCCCCTATTCCCCGGCCAAAAACATTCAGTACTTC
CDR3: CASRPYSPAKNIQYF
J: TRBJ2-4
D: .
size: .
V: TRBV7-2

DNA: TGTGCCAGCAGTTCTAGCGGTGCCTACAATGAGCAGTTCTTC
CDR3: CASSSSGAYNEQFF
J: TRBJ2-1
D: TRBD2
size: few
V: TRBV6-2/TRBV6-3

DNA: TGTGCTAGTGGTTTGCAGGGGTCAGATACGCAGTATTTT
CDR3: CASGLQGSDTQYF
J: TRBJ2-3
D: .
size: .
V: TRBV12-5

DNA: TGTGCCAGTCAGGGAACTACCTACGAGCAGTACTTC
CDR3: CASQGTTYEQYF
J: TRBJ2-7
D: .
size: few
V: TRBV28

DNA: TGTGCCAGCAGGCCGGGAGGGGCTAATGAAAAACTGTTTTTT
CDR3: CASRPGGANEKLFF
J: TRBJ1-4
D: .
size: .
V: TRBV28

DNA: TGTGCCAGCAGCTTAAGCGGGAGGACAGATACGCAGTATTTT
CDR3: CASSLSGRTDTQYF
J: TRBJ2-3
D: TRBD2
size: many
V: TRBV7-2

DNA: TGTGCCAGCAGTTACTCGATGGACAGCTACGAGCAGTACTTC
CDR3: CASSYSMDSYEQYF
J: TRBJ2-7
D: .
size: few
V: TRBV6-2/TRBV6-3

DNA: TGTGCCAGCAGCGTAGGAAGGGGGATGTCCTACGAGCAGTACTTC
CDR3: CASSVGRGMSYEQYF
J: TRBJ2-7
D: .
size: .
V: TRBV9

DNA: TGCAGCGTTGTATCGGGTCCCCCGGAGACCCAGTACTTC
CDR3: CSVVSGPPETQYF
J: TRBJ2-5
D: .
size: .
V: TRBV29-1

DNA: TGTGCCACCAGATCGGGTACCAATCAGCCCCAGCATTTT
CDR3: CATRSGTNQPQHF
J: TRBJ1-5
D: .
size: few
V: TRBV6-6

DNA: TGTGCCAGCAGCGATTTGACTAGACGCACAGATACGCAGTATTTT
CDR3: CASSDLTRRTDTQYF
J: TRBJ2-3
D: .
size: .
V: TRBV5-6

DNA: TGTGCCAGCAGCCCTGGGACAGGGGGTATTCAGCCCCAGCATTTT
CDR3: CASSPGTGGIQPQHF
J: TRBJ1-5
D: TRBD1
size: many
V: TRBV3-1

DNA: TGCAGCGCCGCTCCCTGGACTAGCGGGACCGGGGAGCTGTTTTTT
CDR3: CSAAPWTSGTGELFF
J: TRBJ2-2
D: TRBD2
size: few
V: TRBV29-1

DNA: TGCGCCAGCAGCTTGGTTGGACAGGGCTATGGCTACACCTTC
CDR3: CASSLVGQGYGYTF
J: TRBJ1-2
D: TRBD1
size: .
V: TRBV5-1

DNA: TGCAGTGCTACCGCGGGACTAGAAGGCACAGATACGCAGTATTTT
CDR3: CSATAGLEGTDTQYF
J: TRBJ2-3
D: TRBD2
size: few
V: TRBV20-1

DNA: TGCGCCAGCAGCTCGAGGACAGGGGGCGATAGGCACACTGAAGCTTTCTTT
CDR3: CASSSRTGGDRHTEAFF
J: TRBJ1-1
D: TRBD1
size: many
V: TRBV5-1

DNA: TGCGCCAGCAGCCAAGACGGTGCGGGGGTCGGGGAGCTGTTTTTT
CDR3: CASSQDGAGVGELFF
J: TRBJ2-2
D: TRBD2
size: .
V: TRBV4-1

DNA: TGTGCCAGCAGCTTATTGCCGGGCAGAGGGAGTAGCACTGAAGCTTTCTTT
CDR3: CASSLLPGRGSSTEAFF
J: TRBJ1-1
D: .
size: .
V: TRBV11-3

DNA: TGTGCCAGCAGTCCCTACCCGGGGGGTTACAATGAGCAGTTCTTC
CDR3: CASSPYPGGYNEQFF
J: TRBJ2-1
D: TRBD2
size: .
V: TRBV28

DNA: TGTGCCAGCAGTCCCCAGGACAGGAACACTGAAGCTTTCTTT
CDR3: CASSPQDRNTEAFF
J: TRBJ1-1
D: .
size: many
V: TRBV28

DNA: TGTGCCAGCAGTGGAAAAGCGGGAGCCTTGACAGATACGCAGTATTTT
CDR3: CASSGKAGALTDTQYF
J: TRBJ2-3
D: TRBD2
size: many
V: TRBV6-1

DNA: TGTGCCACCAGCAGAGGAATTAGCGGGGGGTTAGATCCGCAGTATTTT
CDR3: CATSRGISGGLDPQYF
J: TRBJ2-3
D: TRBD2
size: .
V: TRBV15

DNA: TGCAGCGTTGGCAGGGACAATGAAGCTTTCTTT
CDR3: CSVGRDNEAFF
J: TRBJ1-1
D: .
size: many
V: TRBV29-1

DNA: TGCAGCGTTGACAGGGGGCGCGACACTGAAGCTTTCTTT
CDR3: CSVDRGRDTEAFF
J: TRBJ1-1
D: TRBD1
size: many
V: TRBV29-1

DNA: TGTGCCAGCAGCGAAGGGACAGGGGGGTTCAATGAGCAGTTCTTC
CDR3: CASSEGTGGFNEQFF
J: TRBJ2-1
D: TRBD1
size: few
V: TRBV11-2

DNA: TGCAGTGCTAGTACTGACTACGAGCAGTACTTC
CDR3: CSASTDYEQYF
J: TRBJ2-7
D: .
size: few
V: TRBV20-1

DNA: TGTGCCAGCAGTTACTTAGGGTCCTACGAGCAGTACTTC
CDR3: CASSYLGSYEQYF
J: TRBJ2-7
D: .
size: few
V: TRBV6-5

DNA: TGCGCCAGCAGAATTTTGGGGGACTCCTACAATGAGCAGTTCTTC
CDR3: CASRILGDSYNEQFF
J: TRBJ2-1
D: .
size: many
V: TRBV5-1

DNA: TGTGCCAGCAGTTCAAGCGGGAGGGGCGAGCAGTACTTC
CDR3: CASSSSGRGEQYF
J: TRBJ2-7
D: TRBD2
size: many
V: TRBV12-3/TRBV12-4